This T cell receptor beta chain emerged from a study of cytomegalovirus exposure and HLA in healthy donors. The PCR contained 60 Vbeta and 13 Jbeta primers. The assay was immunoSEQ multiplex PCR, and TCRdb's table has in-frame clones only and misses some. Seen here are approximately 120,000 clones, around 74% observed once, and the top ten hold less than 5%. Germline V gene data show CDR1 as SEHNR and CDR2 as FQNEAQ (reference sequence). The CDR3 has 14 amino acids. With 5 bases clipped from V and 8 bases from J, the junction kept 11 bases outside the gene matches. Though probably carrying unrecorded immune exposures, donors were nominally healthy at sampling. In its sample, this clone was seen once.

This clonotype originated in a woman aged 45-65 years in good health and CMV-seropositive. The chain employs TRBV7-9 and TRBJ1-2; TRBD1 agrees at 7 bases. Sequencing was done on a sample of PBMCs. CDR3: CASSPRQGDRGYTF. For the CDR3, the DNA is TGTGCCAGCAGCCCCCGACAGGGCGATAGGGGCTACACCTTC.